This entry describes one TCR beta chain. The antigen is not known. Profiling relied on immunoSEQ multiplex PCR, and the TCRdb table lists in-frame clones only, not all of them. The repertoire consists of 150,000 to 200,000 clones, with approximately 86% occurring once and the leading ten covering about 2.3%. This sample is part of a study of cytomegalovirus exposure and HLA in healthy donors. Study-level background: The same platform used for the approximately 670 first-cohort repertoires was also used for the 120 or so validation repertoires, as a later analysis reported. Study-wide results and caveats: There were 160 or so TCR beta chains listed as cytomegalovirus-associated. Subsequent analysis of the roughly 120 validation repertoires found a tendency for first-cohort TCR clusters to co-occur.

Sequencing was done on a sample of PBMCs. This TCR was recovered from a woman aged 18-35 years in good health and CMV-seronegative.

The CDR3 DNA follows: TGTGCCAGTAGTACCGCGGGACGGGCAACTAATGAAAAACTGTTTTTT. It yields the protein CASSTAGRATNEKLFF. V is TRBV19 and J is TRBJ1-4; TRBD1 is a possible D gene (5 bases). From germline, CDR1 is LNHDA and CDR2 SQIVND (reference sequence). The CDR3 runs to 16 residues. Trimming removed 4 bases from V and 0 bases from J, with 12 bases in between. Drawing the rest from reference TRBV19 and TRBJ1-4, the complete variable domain is DGGITQSPKYLFRKEGQNVTLSCEQNLNHDAMYWYRQDPGQGLRLIYYSQIVNDFQKGDIAEGYSVSREKKESFPLTVTSAQKNPTAFYLCASSTAGRATNEKLFFGSGTQLSVL.